A single sample is the source of the 31 T cell receptor beta chains below, sequenced in a study of T cell repertoires in cytomegalovirus infection. No antigen has been identified for these receptors. TCRdb re-called the reads through MiXCR, storing one row per CDR3 protein. The table records some 560,000 distinct CDR3 sequences, 40% of them present only once. Source: cultured PBMCs, taken from culture after CMV antigen stimulation. These receptors all come from a human donor in good health (CMV status not recorded). Some clones in this sample may be carry-over from other donors' samples.

This clonotype was seen a handful of times. This chain uses TRBV7-2 with TRBJ2-2; unclear D gene. V lost 5 bases and J 2 bases, leaving 12 bases between the germline ends. This CDR3 is 15 amino acids long. Germline assignment: CDR1 SGHTA and CDR2 FQGNSA. The CDR3 is CASSRAPGNTGELFF. CDR3 DNA sequence: TGTGCCAGCAGCCGAGCACCGGGCAACACCGGGGAGCTGTTTTTT.

The V and J genes are TRBV5-1 and TRBJ1-2; the match to TRBD1 covers 9 bases. V trimming: 4 bases; J trimming: 6 bases; junction bases outside the gene matches: 10. The CDR3 is 15 residues long. Germline CDR1 and CDR2: SGHRS and YFSETQ. This CDR3 is CASSKRQGVLNGYTF. The CDR3 DNA sequence: TGCGCCAGCAGCAAACGACAGGGGGTGTTGAATGGCTACACCTTC.

V usage is TRBV5-5 and J usage is TRBJ2-3; 8 positions match TRBD2. Per germline, CDR1 SGHKS and CDR2 YYEKEE (reference sequence). There are 14 residues in the CDR3. With V trimmed by 2 bases and J by 6 bases, 5 bases remained unmatched. This CDR3 is CASSFTTSADTQYF. The CDR3 region has the DNA TGTGCCAGCAGCTTCACGACTAGCGCCGATACGCAGTATTTT.

V usage is TRBV7-9 and J usage is TRBJ1-4; D may be TRBD1 (5 bases). The germline V gene has CDR1 SEHNR and CDR2 FQNEAQ (reference sequence). This CDR3 contains 15 residues. Between the trimmed V and J ends, which lost 5 bases and 8 bases, there was a span of 18 bases. CDR3 DNA: TGTGCCAGCAGCCCTCCGGGGGAATCGGAAGAAAAACTGTTTTTT. Protein product: CASSPPGESEEKLFF.

This chain's CDR3 is CASTDGAFGDTEAFF. CDR3 nucleotides: TGTGCCAGCACCGATGGGGCATTTGGAGACACTGAAGCTTTCTTT. The chain has TRBV5-4 and TRBJ1-1; a possible D gene is TRBD1 (5 bases). Germline values: CDR1 SGHNT, CDR2 YYREEE (reference sequence). The CDR3 loop spans 15 amino acids. Deletions cut 6 bases from V and 3 bases from J, with 18 bases between.

This clonotype has only a few counts. The gene calls are TRBV7-2 and TRBJ2-6, with 8 bases aligning to TRBD1. Unmatched junction bases numbered 10, after V lost 0 bases and J lost 0 bases. This CDR3 comprises 20 residues. Germline V gene sequence: CDR1 SGHTA, CDR2 FQGNSA. This CDR3 is CASSLAYFRTGYSGANVLTF. The CDR3 DNA reads as TGTGCCAGCAGCTTAGCGTACTTCAGGACAGGGTACTCTGGGGCCAACGTCCTGACTTTC.

This clonotype was counted a few times. V is TRBV7-2 and J is TRBJ2-1; 10 nucleotides match TRBD2. In germline, CDR1 is SGHTA, CDR2 FQGNSA. The CDR3 loop spans 17 amino acids. Trimming removed 0 bases from V and 3 bases from J; junction bases left unmatched: 5. In DNA, the CDR3 is TGTGCCAGCAGCTTAGCCCGGACTAGCGGAGACTACAATGAGCAGTTCTTC. Its protein product is CASSLARTSGDYNEQFF.

The CDR3 nucleotides read TGTGCCACCCAGCTTTTAGTTTCTTATGGCTACACCTTC. Amino acids: CATQLLVSYGYTF. J is TRBJ1-2 and V is TRBV7-6; D remains ambiguous. The germline V gene has CDR1 SGHVS and CDR2 FNYEAQ. V lost 10 bases and J 5 bases, leaving 17 bases between the germline ends. The CDR3 sequence is 13 residues long.

The chain is built from TRBV7-8 and TRBJ2-1; a weak D match, TRBD2 (5 bases). Deletions cut 3 bases from V and 1 base from J, with 16 bases between. CDR1 SGHVS and CDR2 FQNEAQ come from the germline V gene. The CDR3 runs to 17 residues. This CDR3 reads CASSFVPPRASYNEQFF. The CDR3 DNA reads TGTGCCAGCAGCTTTGTCCCCCCGCGGGCGTCCTACAATGAGCAGTTCTTC.

This clonotype was observed many times. The chain links TRBV28 to TRBJ2-3, with D perhaps matching TRBD1 (5 bases). The CDR3 covers 16 residues. Deletions cut 10 bases from V and 2 bases from J, with 22 bases between. CDR1 is MDHEN, CDR2 SYDVKM, per germline. The CDR3 reads CATDPRDGQNTDTQYF. DNA for the CDR3: TGTGCCACCGACCCTAGGGATGGACAAAACACAGATACGCAGTATTTT. Looking up the rest from reference TRBV28 and TRBJ2-3 gives the full variable domain: DVKVTQSSRYLVKRTGEKVFLECVQDMDHENMFWYRQDPGLGLRLIYFSYDVKMKEKGDIPEGYSVSREKKERFSLILESASTNQTSMYLCATDPRDGQNTDTQYFGPGTRLTVL.

This clonotype was detected only a few times. V gene TRBV7-2 combines with J gene TRBJ2-3, with a tentative D call TRBD2 (5 bases). The CDR3 loop spans 13 amino acids. The ends were cut back, 7 bases at V and 1 base at J, with 9 bases in the middle. CDR1 SGHTA and CDR2 FQGNSA come from the germline V gene. The CDR3 protein is CASNLGGTDTQYF. The DNA of the CDR3 is TGTGCCAGCAATCTCGGGGGCACAGATACGCAGTATTTT.

This clonotype was seen just once. A junction boundary mismatches the germline segment, possibly from a read error. The chain is built from TRBV5-3 and TRBJ2-7; 8 nucleotides match TRBD1. TRBV5-3 is given ORF status, its function remaining uncertain. The CDR3 contains 13 residues. The CDR3 loop reads CASSLLDRDEQYF. CDR3 sequence (DNA): TGTGCCAGCAGCTTGCTGGACAGGGACGAGCAGTACTTC.

The chain employs TRBV7-9 and TRBJ1-4; perhaps TRBD1 as D (5 bases). Trimming pared 3 bases from V and 8 bases from J, leaving 13 bases between. The CDR3 runs to 14 residues. Germline V lookup: CDR1 SEHNR, CDR2 FQNEAQ (reference sequence). DNA for the CDR3: TGTGCCAGCAGCTTTACCAGGGATGAAGAAAAACTGTTTTTT. It codes for CASSFTRDEEKLFF.

The V gene is TRBV2, the J gene TRBJ2-2, with a possible D match to TRBD2 (5 bases). CDR1 SNHLY and CDR2 FYNNEI come from the germline V gene. The CDR3 extends over 17 amino acids. V was cut by 2 bases and J by 6 bases, with 19 bases left in between. The DNA for the CDR3 is TGTGCCAGCAGTGAATCGCGTGGAGGCGTCGGGGCCGGGGAGCTGTTTTTT. It codes for CASSESRGGVGAGELFF. Filled out from reference TRBV2 and TRBJ2-2, the complete variable domain reads EPEVTQTPSHQVTQMGQEVILRCVPISNHLYFYWYRQILGQKVEFLVSFYNNEISEKSEIFDDQFSVERPDGSNFTLKIRSTKLEDSAMYFCASSESRGGVGAGELFFGEGSRLTVL.

Many counts were recorded for this clonotype. J is TRBJ2-7 and V is TRBV7-6; D is unresolved. The CDR3 runs 13 residues. V shed 1 base and J shed 2 bases, with 6 bases lying between them. Germline CDR1 SGHVS, CDR2 FNYEAQ. As DNA, the CDR3 is TGTGCCAGCAGCTTAGATAGGACCTACGAGCAGTACTTC. Its protein product is CASSLDRTYEQYF.

The CDR3 protein is CSASGGSYNEQFF. Written as DNA, the CDR3 is TGCAGTGCGTCGGGGGGCTCCTACAATGAGCAGTTCTTC. The chain joins TRBV20-1 to TRBJ2-1; TRBD2 agrees at 7 bases. CDR3 size: 13 residues. Germline lookup yields CDR1 DFQATT and CDR2 SNEGSKA (reference sequence). Trimming cost V 6 bases and J 0 bases; bases outside gene matches: 2.

This clonotype has only a few counts. This chain links TRBV27 with TRBJ2-7; D might be TRBD1 (6 bases). Germline CDR1 and CDR2: MNHEY and SMNVEV (reference sequence). The CDR3 covers 14 residues. The ends were cut back, 6 bases at V and 6 bases at J, with 18 bases in the middle. This chain's CDR3 is CASSPGAWPPEQYF. The CDR3 bases are TGTGCCAGCAGCCCAGGGGCCTGGCCCCCCGAGCAGTACTTC.

In this sample, this clonotype turned up a few times. The rearrangement uses TRBV12-3 or TRBV12-4 and TRBJ1-1; TRBD1 matches at 7 bases. After removal of 6 bases from V and 11 bases from J, the junction contained 9 bases not matched to a gene. The CDR3 is 12 residues long. DNA for the CDR3: TGTGCCAGCAGCCAGGGACAGAGTCAGGCTTTCTTT. Translation gives CASSQGQSQAFF.

This clonotype came up a few times. The chain carries TRBV12-3 or TRBV12-4 and TRBJ2-2; 8 bases fit TRBD1. The CDR3 sequence is 14 residues long. J gave up 8 bases and V 3 bases, and 5 bases lay outside the gene matches. This CDR3 reads CASSFGQGVGELFF. Written as DNA, the CDR3 is TGTGCCAGCAGTTTCGGACAGGGTGTAGGGGAGCTGTTTTTT.

The V gene is TRBV6-2 or TRBV6-3, the J gene TRBJ2-1; 9 bases align to TRBD2. Germline lookup yields CDR1 MNHEY and CDR2 SVGEGT. J gave up 4 bases and V 8 bases, and 9 bases lay outside the gene matches. This CDR3 is 15 amino acids long. The CDR3 DNA sequence: TGTGCCAGCGGCAAAGCGGGAGGAGTATACAATGAGCAGTTCTTC. Protein: CASGKAGGVYNEQFF.

The CDR3 loop reads CASSLTQDGSPLHF. CDR3 coding DNA: TGTGCCAGCAGCTTAACACAGGATGGCTCACCCCTCCACTTT. This rearrangement joins TRBV7-6 to TRBJ1-6; TRBD1 is a possible D gene (5 bases). The CDR3 runs to 14 residues. CDR1 and CDR2 from the germline V gene are SGHVS and FNYEAQ. The germline V and J ends were trimmed by 2 bases and 10 bases, with 12 bases remaining between them.

The V and J genes are TRBV7-2 and TRBJ2-7, with no clear D. This CDR3 contains 13 residues. The V and J ends lost 5 bases and 3 bases respectively, with 11 bases between them. Germline CDR1 is SGHTA and CDR2 is FQGNSA. The CDR3 nucleotides read TGTGCCAGCAGCGAGGCCGCCGGCTACGAGCAGTACTTC. It yields the protein CASSEAAGYEQYF.

This clonotype has a handful of counts. This chain joins TRBV7-4 and TRBJ2-1; 7 nucleotides align to TRBD2. The CDR3 runs 14 residues. The germline gives CDR1 SGHVT, CDR2 SQSDAQ. V trimming: 6 bases; J trimming: 10 bases; junction bases outside the gene matches: 12. CDR3 in DNA: TGTGCCAGCAGGAGGGCGACTAGCACACGGGAGCAGTTCTTC. Translation: CASRRATSTREQFF.

This chain's CDR3 is CATSRDQSGTVQPQHF. For the CDR3, the DNA is TGTGCCACCAGCAGAGATCAGAGTGGCACGGTTCAGCCCCAGCATTTT. The chain has TRBV15 and TRBJ1-5; D gene ambiguous. CDR1 and CDR2 from the germline V gene are LNHNV and YYDKDF (reference sequence). The CDR3 consists of 16 residues. The V end lost 0 bases, the J end lost 6 bases, and 15 bases lay between the germline ends.

This clonotype was recorded a few times. The rearrangement links TRBV12-3 or TRBV12-4 to TRBJ2-3; a weak D match, TRBD1 (6 bases). The CDR3 is 14 residues long. V was shortened by 4 bases and J by 2 bases, with 10 bases between the two germline ends. CDR3 sequence (DNA): TGTGCCAGCAGTTCCGCAGGGGCCACAGATACGCAGTATTTT. It translates to CASSSAGATDTQYF.

This clonotype was seen a few times. V and J are TRBV6-1 and TRBJ2-2; TRBD2 agrees at 9 bases. The ends lost 6 bases at V and 7 bases at J; junction bases unmatched: 3. The CDR3 sequence is 13 residues long. CDR1 is MNHNS, CDR2 SASEGT, per germline. CDR3 amino acids: CASSSSGSGELFF. CDR3 DNA: TGTGCCAGCAGCAGTAGCGGGAGCGGGGAGCTGTTTTTT.

This clonotype was found many times. V is TRBV7-2 and J is TRBJ2-6; 7 bases line up with TRBD1. The CDR3 covers 16 residues. Looked up from germline, CDR1 is SGHTA and CDR2 is FQGNSA. V lost 5 bases, J lost 2 bases, and 6 bases stayed unmatched. The CDR3 spells CASSDGTATGANVLTF. CDR3 DNA sequence: TGTGCCAGCAGCGATGGGACAGCCACTGGGGCCAACGTCCTGACTTTC.

J is TRBJ1-5 and V is TRBV6-1; 10 bases align to TRBD1. CDR3 length: 15 amino acids. CDR1 is MNHNS and CDR2 is SASEGT in the germline V gene. V lost 4 bases, J lost 4 bases, and 4 bases stayed unmatched. The CDR3 sequence: CASSGQGARNQPQHF. DNA of the CDR3: TGTGCCAGCAGTGGACAGGGGGCGCGAAATCAGCCCCAGCATTTT.

DNA of the CDR3: TGTGCCAGCAGCTTAATAACTGGGCGCTACGAGCAGTACTTC. Its translation is CASSLITGRYEQYF. The V and J genes are TRBV7-2 and TRBJ2-7; D remains ambiguous. This CDR3 region has 14 residues. V lost 2 bases and J lost 3, with 11 bases in between. The V gene's germline CDR1 is SGHTA and CDR2 FQGNSA.

The genes are TRBV11-2 and TRBJ2-7, with 7 bases identical to TRBD2. CDR1 is SGHAT, CDR2 FQNNGV, per germline. Trimming cost V 5 bases and J 0 bases; bases outside gene matches: 19. The CDR3 is 19 residues long. As DNA, the CDR3 is TGTGCCAGCAGCGAGCCTCTCTCACGGATTCTAGCGGCCTCCTACGAGCAGTACTTC. Encoded protein: CASSEPLSRILAASYEQYF.

This sequence joins TRBV2 and TRBJ2-5, with 13 bases fitting TRBD2. The CDR3 has 15 residues. J gave up 4 bases and V 6 bases, and 5 bases lay outside the gene matches. CDR1 and CDR2 (germline): SNHLY, FYNNEI. In nucleotides, the CDR3 is TGTGCCAGCAGGAGGACTAGCGGGGGCCGAGAGACCCAGTACTTC. Translation: CASRRTSGGRETQYF. The whole variable domain, filled in from reference TRBV2 and TRBJ2-5, reads EPEVTQTPSHQVTQMGQEVILRCVPISNHLYFYWYRQILGQKVEFLVSFYNNEISEKSEIFDDQFSVERPDGSNFTLKIRSTKLEDSAMYFCASRRTSGGRETQYFGPGTRLLVL.